This TCR beta chain was sequenced in a study of blood T cells in healthy people across ages. General study points: Estimated diversity that came from one million T cells was considered an underestimate. While age rose, TCR beta diversity per million T cells dropped in a roughly linear way.

Trimming took off 4 bases at V and 0 bases at J, with 10 bases between the two ends. The CDR3 extends over 15 amino acids. The germline V gene has CDR1 MGHDK and CDR2 SYGVNS. Then a second PCR, running about 6 to 12 cycles, was carried out with a sample-barcoded 5' primer and a J-beta primer mix. A single record per CDR3 protein comes from TCRdb applying MiXCR to the 5' RACE reads. The profile shows about 1.6 million distinct CDR3 sequences, almost 35% of them singletons. This clonotype was detected many times. Its matching antigen is unknown. The rearrangement uses TRBV25-1 and TRBJ1-5; the D is unclear. Sequencing was carried out using blood. This clonotype was sampled from a woman in her twenties or thirties in good health. The CDR3 loop is CASSGRENSNQPQHF. The DNA of the CDR3 is TGTGCCAGCAGTGGGAGGGAGAATAGCAATCAGCCCCAGCATTTT.